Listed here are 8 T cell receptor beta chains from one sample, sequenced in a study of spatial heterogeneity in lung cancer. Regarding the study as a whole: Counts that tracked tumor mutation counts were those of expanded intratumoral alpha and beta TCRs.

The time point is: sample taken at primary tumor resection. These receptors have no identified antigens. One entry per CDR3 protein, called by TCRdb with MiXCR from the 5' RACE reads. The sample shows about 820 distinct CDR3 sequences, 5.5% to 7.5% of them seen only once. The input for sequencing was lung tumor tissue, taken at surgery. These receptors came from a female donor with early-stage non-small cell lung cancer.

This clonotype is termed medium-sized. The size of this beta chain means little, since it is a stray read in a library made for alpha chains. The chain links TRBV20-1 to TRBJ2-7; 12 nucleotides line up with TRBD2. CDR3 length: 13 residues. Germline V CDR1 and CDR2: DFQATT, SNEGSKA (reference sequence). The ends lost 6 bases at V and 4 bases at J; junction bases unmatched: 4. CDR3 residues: CSAPTSGRYEQYF. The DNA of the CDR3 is TGCAGTGCCCCGACTAGCGGGAGATACGAGCAGTACTTC.

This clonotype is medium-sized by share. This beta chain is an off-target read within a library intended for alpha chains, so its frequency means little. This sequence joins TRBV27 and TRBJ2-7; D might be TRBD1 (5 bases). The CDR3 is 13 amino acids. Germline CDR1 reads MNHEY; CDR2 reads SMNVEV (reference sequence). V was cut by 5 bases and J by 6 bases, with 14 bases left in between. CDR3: CASSPQGPGEQYF. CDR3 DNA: TGTGCCAGCAGTCCGCAGGGTCCGGGCGAGCAGTACTTC.

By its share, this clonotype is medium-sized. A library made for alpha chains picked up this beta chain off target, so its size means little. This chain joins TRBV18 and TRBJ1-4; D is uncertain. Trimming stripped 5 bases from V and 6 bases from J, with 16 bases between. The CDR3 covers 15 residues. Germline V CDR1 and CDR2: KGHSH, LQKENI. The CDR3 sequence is CASSSSFSGDEKLFF. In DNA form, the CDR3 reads TGTGCCAGCTCATCCTCCTTCAGCGGAGATGAAAAACTGTTTTTT.

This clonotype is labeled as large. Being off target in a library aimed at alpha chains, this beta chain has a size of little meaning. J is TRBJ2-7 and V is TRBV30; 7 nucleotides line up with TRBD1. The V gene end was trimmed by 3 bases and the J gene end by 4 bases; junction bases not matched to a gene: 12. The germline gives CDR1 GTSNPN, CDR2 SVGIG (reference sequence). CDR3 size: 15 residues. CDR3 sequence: CAWRGATGNPYEQYF. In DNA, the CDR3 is TGTGCCTGGAGGGGGGCGACAGGGAACCCGTACGAGCAGTACTTC.

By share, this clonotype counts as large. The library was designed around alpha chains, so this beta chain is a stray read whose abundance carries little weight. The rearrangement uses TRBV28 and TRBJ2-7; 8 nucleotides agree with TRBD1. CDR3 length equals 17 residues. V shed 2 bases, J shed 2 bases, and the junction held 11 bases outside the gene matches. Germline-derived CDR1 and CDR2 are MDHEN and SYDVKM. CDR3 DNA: TGTGCCAGCAGTTTACAGGGGGCCGACGTGAATCCCTACGAGCAGTACTTC. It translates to CASSLQGADVNPYEQYF.

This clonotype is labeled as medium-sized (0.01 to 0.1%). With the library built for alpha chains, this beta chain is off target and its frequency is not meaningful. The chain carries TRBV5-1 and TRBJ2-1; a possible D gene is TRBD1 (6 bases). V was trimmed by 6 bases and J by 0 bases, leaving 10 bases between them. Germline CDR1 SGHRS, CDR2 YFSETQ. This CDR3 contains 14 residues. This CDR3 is CASTEGGSYNEQFF. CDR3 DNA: TGCGCCAGCACGGAAGGGGGCTCCTACAATGAGCAGTTCTTC.

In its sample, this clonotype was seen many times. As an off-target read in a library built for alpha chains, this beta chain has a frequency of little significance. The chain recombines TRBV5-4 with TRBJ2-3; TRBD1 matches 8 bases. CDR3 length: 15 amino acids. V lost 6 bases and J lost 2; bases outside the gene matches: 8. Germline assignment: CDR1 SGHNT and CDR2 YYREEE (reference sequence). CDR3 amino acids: CASTPGQENTDTQYF. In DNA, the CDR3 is TGTGCCAGCACCCCGGGACAGGAAAACACAGATACGCAGTATTTT.

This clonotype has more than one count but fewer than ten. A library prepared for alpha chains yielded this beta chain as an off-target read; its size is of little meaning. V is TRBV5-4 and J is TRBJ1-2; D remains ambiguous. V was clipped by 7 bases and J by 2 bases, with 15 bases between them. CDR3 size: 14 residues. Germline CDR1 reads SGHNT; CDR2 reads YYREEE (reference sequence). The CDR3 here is CASLRKGINYGYTF. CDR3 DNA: TGTGCCAGCCTGCGTAAAGGTATCAACTATGGCTACACCTTC.